This T cell receptor (delta chain) was sequenced for a study of gamma-delta chains in newborns, infants, children. The overall study: Microbial exposure reportedly drives polyclonal innate γδ T cell expansion after birth.

TCRdb redid clone calling on the reads using CATT. This sample yields 1,400 or so delta-chain clones, of which around 1.1% are seen a single time; 24% belongs to the top ten. This CDR3 contains 19 residues. V lost 5 bases, J lost 0 bases, and 9 bases stayed unmatched. Germline loops: CDR1 GEAIGNYY, CDR2 EKD. Only a few counts were recorded for this clone. The protein TCRdb gives is from a much larger clone and does not agree with this DNA's translation at residue 4, likely a read error; the protein shown here comes from the DNA. The chain links TRDV2 to TRDJ3; 10 bases map to TRDD3. The sequenced material came from blood. This sequence originates from a child in good health. The CDR3 region has the DNA TGTGCCTGTGGCACTAACTGGGGGATGAACTCCTGGGACACCCGACAGATGTTTTTC. This translates into CACGTNWGMNSWDTRQMFF.